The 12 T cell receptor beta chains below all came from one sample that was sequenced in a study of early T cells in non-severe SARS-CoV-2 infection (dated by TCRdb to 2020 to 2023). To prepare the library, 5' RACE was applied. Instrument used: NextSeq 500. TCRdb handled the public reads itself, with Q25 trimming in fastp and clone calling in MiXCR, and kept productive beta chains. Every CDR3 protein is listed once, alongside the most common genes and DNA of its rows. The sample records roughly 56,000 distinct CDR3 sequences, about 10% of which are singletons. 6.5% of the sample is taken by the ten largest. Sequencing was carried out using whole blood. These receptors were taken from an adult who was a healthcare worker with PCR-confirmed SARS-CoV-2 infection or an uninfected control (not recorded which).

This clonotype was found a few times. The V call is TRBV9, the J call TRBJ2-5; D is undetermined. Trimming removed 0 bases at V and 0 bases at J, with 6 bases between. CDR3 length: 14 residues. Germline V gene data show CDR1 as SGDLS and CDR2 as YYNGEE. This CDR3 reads CASSVASNQETQYF. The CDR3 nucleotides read TGTGCCAGCAGCGTAGCGTCCAACCAAGAGACCCAGTACTTC. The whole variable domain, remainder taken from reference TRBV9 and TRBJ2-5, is DSGVTQTPKHLITATGQRVTLRCSPRSGDLSVYWYQQSLDQGLQFLIQYYNGEERAKGNILERFSAQQFPDLHSELNLSSLELGDSALYFCASSVASNQETQYFGPGTRLLVL.

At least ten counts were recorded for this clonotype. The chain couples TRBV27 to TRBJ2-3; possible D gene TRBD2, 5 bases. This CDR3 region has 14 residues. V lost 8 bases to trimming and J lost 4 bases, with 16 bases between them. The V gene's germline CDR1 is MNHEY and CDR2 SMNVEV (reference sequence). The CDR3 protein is CASAERSGADTQYF. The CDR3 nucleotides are TGTGCCAGCGCAGAGCGGTCCGGGGCAGATACGCAGTATTTT.

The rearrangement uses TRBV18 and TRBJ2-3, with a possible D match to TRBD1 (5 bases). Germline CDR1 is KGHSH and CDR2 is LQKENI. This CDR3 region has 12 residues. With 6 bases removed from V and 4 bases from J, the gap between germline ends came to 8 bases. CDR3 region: CASSKGADTQYF. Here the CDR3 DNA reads TGTGCCAGCTCCAAAGGGGCAGATACGCAGTATTTT.

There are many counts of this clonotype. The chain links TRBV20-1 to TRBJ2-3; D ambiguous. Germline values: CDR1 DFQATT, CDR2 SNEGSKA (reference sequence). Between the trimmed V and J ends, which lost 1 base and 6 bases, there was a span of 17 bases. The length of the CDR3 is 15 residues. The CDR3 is CSARGTDPAWDTQYF. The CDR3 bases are TGCAGTGCTAGAGGAACGGACCCAGCATGGGATACGCAGTATTTT.

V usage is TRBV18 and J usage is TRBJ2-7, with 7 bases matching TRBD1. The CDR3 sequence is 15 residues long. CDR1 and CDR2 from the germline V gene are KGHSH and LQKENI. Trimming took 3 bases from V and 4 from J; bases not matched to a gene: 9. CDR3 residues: CASSPGDRPSYEQYF. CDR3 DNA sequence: TGTGCCAGCTCACCGGGGGACAGACCCTCGTACGAGCAGTACTTC. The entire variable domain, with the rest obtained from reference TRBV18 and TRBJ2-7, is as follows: NAGVMQNPRHLVRRRGQEARLRCSPMKGHSHVYWYRQLPEEGLKFMVYLQKENIIDESGMPKERFSAEFPKEGPSILRIQQVVRGDSAAYFCASSPGDRPSYEQYFGPGTRLTVT.

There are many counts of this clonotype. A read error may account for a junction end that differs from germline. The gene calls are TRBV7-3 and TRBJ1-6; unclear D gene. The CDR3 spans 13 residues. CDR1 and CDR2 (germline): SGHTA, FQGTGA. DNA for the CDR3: TGTGCCAGCAGCTTATCCGCAGGCTCACCCCTCCATTTT. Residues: CASSLSAGSPLHF.

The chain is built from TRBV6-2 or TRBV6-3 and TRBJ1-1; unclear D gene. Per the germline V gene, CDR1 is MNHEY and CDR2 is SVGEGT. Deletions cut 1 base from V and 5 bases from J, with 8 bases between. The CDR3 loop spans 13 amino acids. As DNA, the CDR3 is TGTGCCAGCAGTTACTGGGCAGAAACTGAAGCTTTCTTT. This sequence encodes CASSYWAETEAFF.

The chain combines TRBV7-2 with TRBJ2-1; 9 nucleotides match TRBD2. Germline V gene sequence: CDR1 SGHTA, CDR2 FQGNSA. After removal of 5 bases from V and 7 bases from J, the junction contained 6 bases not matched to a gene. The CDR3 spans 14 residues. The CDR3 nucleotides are TGTGCCAGCAGCGTTAGCGGGAGAACAAATGAGCAGTTCTTC. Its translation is CASSVSGRTNEQFF. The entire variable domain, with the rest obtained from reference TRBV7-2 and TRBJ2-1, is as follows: GAGVSQSPSNKVTEKGKDVELRCDPISGHTALYWYRQSLGQGLEFLIYFQGNSAPDKSGLPSDRFSAERTGGSVSTLTIQRTQQEDSAVYLCASSVSGRTNEQFFGPGTRLTVL.

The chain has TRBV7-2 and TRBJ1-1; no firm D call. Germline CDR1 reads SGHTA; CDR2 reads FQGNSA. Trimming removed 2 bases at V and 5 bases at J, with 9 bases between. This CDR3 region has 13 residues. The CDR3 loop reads CASSLQPGTEAFF. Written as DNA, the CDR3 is TGTGCCAGCAGCTTACAGCCTGGGACTGAAGCTTTCTTT.

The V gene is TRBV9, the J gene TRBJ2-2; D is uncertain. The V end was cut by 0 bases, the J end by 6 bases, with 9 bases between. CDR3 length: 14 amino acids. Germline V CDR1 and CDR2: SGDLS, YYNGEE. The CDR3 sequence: CASSVAGPAGELFF. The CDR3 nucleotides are TGTGCCAGCAGCGTAGCTGGGCCCGCCGGGGAGCTGTTTTTT.

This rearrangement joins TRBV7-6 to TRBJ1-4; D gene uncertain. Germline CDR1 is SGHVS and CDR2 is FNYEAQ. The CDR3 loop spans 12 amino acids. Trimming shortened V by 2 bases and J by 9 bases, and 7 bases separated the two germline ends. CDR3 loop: CASSLSGQKLFF. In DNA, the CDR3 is TGTGCCAGCAGCTTATCTGGGCAAAAACTGTTTTTT.

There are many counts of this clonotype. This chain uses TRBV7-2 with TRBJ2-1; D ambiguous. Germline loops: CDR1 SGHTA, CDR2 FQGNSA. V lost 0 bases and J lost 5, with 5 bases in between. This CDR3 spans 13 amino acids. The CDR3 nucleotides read TGTGCCAGCAGCTTAGCGGTTGACAATGAGCAGTTCTTC. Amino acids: CASSLAVDNEQFF.